The clone carrying this T cell receptor (beta chain) occurred many times. The data were obtained in a study of T cells in Graves' hyperthyroidism and ophthalmopathy. V lost 4 bases and J lost 10, with 22 bases in between. The CDR3 sequence is 14 residues long. CDR1 and CDR2 from the germline V gene are DFQATT and SNEGSKA (reference sequence). TCR beta CDR3 regions were amplified from RNA transcripts. TCR CDR3 regions were first amplified by RT-PCR with HTBI primers. TCRdb itself ran the multiplex PCR reads through MiXCR, one entry per CDR3 protein. The sample lists 300,000 or so distinct CDR3 sequences, 15% to 20% seen once, with roughly 49% in the top ten.

This clonotype was sampled from a woman in her 50s with Graves' hyperthyroidism. The J gene is TRBJ1-1, the V gene TRBV20-1; no firm D call. Sequenced: blood. The CDR3 protein is CSAIVTDWDEGAFF. CDR3 nucleotides: TGCAGTGCTATAGTAACAGACTGGGATGAGGGAGCTTTCTTT.